The table lists the clone carrying this TCR beta chain with a few counts. Antigen unknown. This sample is drawn from a study of T cell repertoires in cytomegalovirus infection. In TCRdb, the reads were re-called with MiXCR into one record per CDR3 protein. The sample holds more than 110,000 distinct CDR3 sequences; around 32% are singletons and the top ten take 45% to 55%. Study-level results: Within the response measured ex vivo, HLA-C-restricted CMV-specific TCR beta clonotypes were dominant. The study identified carriers of CMV plus the relevant HLA from cumulative public TCR beta family frequency.

The CDR3 extends over 15 amino acids. The V gene's germline CDR1 is MNHEY and CDR2 SMNVEV (reference sequence). V dropped 0 bases and J dropped 8; count of bases not matched to a gene: 5. The genes are TRBV27 and TRBJ2-1, with TRBD2 matching 9 bases. The specimen was CD8+ T cells from cultured PBMCs, collected from culture after CMV antigen stimulation. This TCR was sampled from a human donor in good health (CMV status not recorded). Some clones in this sample may be carry-over from other donors' samples. DNA for the CDR3: TGTGCCAGCAGTTTATCACGCGGGGGGGCCCATGAGCAGTTCTTC. Protein product: CASSLSRGGAHEQFF.